This T cell receptor beta chain was profiled in a study of regulatory T cells in long-lasting Graves disease. Study-wide points: TRBV28 was favored in persistent disease, as were TRBJ1-2 and TRBJ2-5. Persistent Graves' patients showed less TCR diversity than newly diagnosed patients showed.

V shed 7 bases and J 0 bases; nucleotides not matched to a gene: 2. The germline V gene has CDR1 SNHLY and CDR2 FYNNEI. The CDR3 extends over 15 amino acids. This clonotype was detected ten times or more. Antigen: not known. Time point: persistent/refractory GD, antithyroid drugs over 5 years with positive TRAb. RNA from PBMCs was the source of the TCR library. CDR3-region Arm-PCR and iRepertoire HTBI primers produced the TCR beta libraries. MiXCR was run by TCRdb on the multiplex PCR reads, yielding one entry per CDR3 protein. The table has 300,000 to 500,000 distinct CDR3 sequences, 20% seen once. Sample: peripheral blood mononuclear cells (PBMCs), taken when the disease was refractory, from a patient treated with antithyroid drugs. The clonotype originates from a female donor with Graves disease. The rearrangement uses TRBV2 and TRBJ2-2; 10 nucleotides line up with TRBD2. The CDR3 sequence: CASKLAGTNTGELFF. The DNA of the CDR3 is TGTGCCAGCAAACTAGCGGGAACGAACACCGGGGAGCTGTTTTTT.